This T cell receptor (beta chain) appears in the sequencing data of a study of pediatric ulcerative colitis. Study-wide findings and caveats: Rectal repertoires separated controls, mild-moderate and acute severe colitis.

One to two pinch biopsies were taken from the rectum during colonoscopy. This CDR3 spans 15 amino acids. Trimming took 3 bases from V and 8 from J; bases not matched to a gene: 6. Germline lookup yields CDR1 MNHEY and CDR2 SVGAGI. Only one count was recorded for this clone. The target antigen is unknown. Sequencing was performed with immunoSEQ multiplex PCR; in TCRdb, only in-frame clones are kept and a portion is missing. The sample consists of 20,000 to 30,000 clones, 65% to 80% of them appearing once. The sample consisted of gut tissue. The V gene is TRBV6-5, the J gene TRBJ2-1; 11 bases fit TRBD2. The sequence was obtained from a boy between 5 and 17 years old with severe ulcerative colitis. This chain's CDR3 is CASSYNSGRADEQFF. CDR3 in DNA: TGTGCCAGCAGTTATAATAGCGGGAGGGCCGATGAGCAGTTCTTC.